The clone carrying this T cell receptor beta chain has just one count. The antigen remains unidentified. The V segment lost 7 bases and the J segment 4 bases; nucleotides outside the gene matches: 6. The germline gives CDR1 SNHLY, CDR2 FYNNEI. CDR3 size: 14 residues. Profiled with immunoSEQ multiplex PCR; TCRdb holds only in-frame clones, not every one. The repertoire consists of around 130,000 clones, with 89% occurring once and the leading ten covering around a tenth. The sample comes from a study of T cell responses to AZD1222 COVID-19 vaccine. Notes on the study in general: Most donors were white British, females outnumbered males, and clonal diversity was possibly underestimated. After two AZD1222 doses, spike-specific TCR breadth and depth rose versus day 0.

V is TRBV2 and J is TRBJ2-2, with 7 bases aligning to TRBD1. This clonotype originated in an adult who received the AZD1222 COVID-19 vaccine. The sample was peripheral blood, taken 28 days after the second AZD1222 dose. The chain's CDR3 is CASKGTALTGELFF. CDR3 DNA: TGTGCCAGCAAGGGGACAGCTCTCACCGGGGAGCTGTTTTTT.